These T cell receptor beta chains were read from a single sample in a study of blood T cell repertoires in COVID-19. Clones were read by immunoSEQ multiplex PCR, and TCRdb kept only the in-frame ones, dropping some. The table has under 65,000 clones, approximately 90% seen once. Sequenced sample: peripheral blood. The receptors come from a woman in her fifties or sixties with COVID-19, enrolled during active disease. CDR3s include the opening cysteine and the closing phenylalanine or tryptophan. A D gene is named only where the DNA matches it firmly. Clone sizes are given selectively: once, few, many, or a class where the clone is expanded.

j_gene	d_gene	abundance	v_gene	CDR3nt	CDR3aa
TRBJ1-5	.	.	TRBV18	TGTGCCAGCTCGTCCGTTACAGGGCTAGAGCCCCAGCATTTT	CASSSVTGLEPQHF
TRBJ1-3	.	few	TRBV30	TGTGCCTGGAGCCCGACAGGTTCTGGAGACACCATATATTTT	CAWSPTGSGDTIYF
TRBJ1-2	.	once	TRBV5-4	TGTGCCAGCAGCTCGGGTTCTATGGGCTATGGCTACACCTTC	CASSSGSMGYGYTF
TRBJ2-7	TRBD2	.	TRBV11-2	TGTGCCAGCAGGGGACTAGCGGTCAACGAGCAGTACTTC	CASRGLAVNEQYF
TRBJ2-2	.	.	TRBV5-6	.	CASSFGPGQYTGELFF
TRBJ2-1	TRBD2	.	TRBV6-2/TRBV6-3	TGTGCCAGCAGTCCCAGGGACCTAGCGGGAGGGAGCATTTACAATGAGCAGTTCTTC	CASSPRDLAGGSIYNEQFF
TRBJ2-7	TRBD2	.	TRBV28	TGTGCCAGCAGTTTAGTTGGGAGGGTCGGCGAGCAGTACTTC	CASSLVGRVGEQYF
TRBJ2-7	TRBD2	.	TRBV19	TGTGCCAGTAGTATTATGACTAGCGGGAGCCACGAGCAGTACTTC	CASSIMTSGSHEQYF
TRBJ1-1	TRBD1	.	TRBV7-9	TGTGCCAGCAGCGCATCACAGGGGGATGAAGCTTTCTTT	CASSASQGDEAFF
TRBJ1-1	.	few	TRBV2	TGTGCCAGCAGTACAGATATGAACACTGAAGCTTTCTTT	CASSTDMNTEAFF
TRBJ2-1	.	.	TRBV18	TGTGCCAGCTCACTGGAGCCTTACAATGAGCAGTTCTTC	CASSLEPYNEQFF
TRBJ2-1	TRBD2	.	TRBV6-1	TGTGCCAGCAGTGAAGACGGGACTAGATACAATGAGCAGTTCTTC	CASSEDGTRYNEQFF
TRBJ1-3	.	.	TRBV7-2	TGTGCCAGCACCCTCCTAGACGGAGGCCCAAGGGGAAACACCATATATTTT	CASTLLDGGPRGNTIYF
TRBJ2-7	TRBD2	once	TRBV7-2	TGTGCCAGCAGCTTTACTAGCGGGAACTCCTACGAGCAGTACTTC	CASSFTSGNSYEQYF
TRBJ2-3	TRBD1	.	TRBV27	TGTGCCAGCAGTTTATCGGGGACAGGGTCAGATACGCAGTATTTT	CASSLSGTGSDTQYF
TRBJ2-2	TRBD1	.	TRBV3-1/TRBV3-2	TGTGCCAGCAGCCAAGATCTTTATAGGGGACAGCGATACACCGGGGAGCTGTTTTTT	CASSQDLYRGQRYTGELFF
TRBJ1-6	TRBD1	.	TRBV7-9	TGTGCCAGCAGCTTTGGGACAGGGGGTTCACCCCTCCACTTT	CASSFGTGGSPLHF
TRBJ2-7	TRBD1	.	TRBV10-3	TGTGCCATCAGTGATCCGGGACAGGGGTCTAGGGAGCAGTACTTC	CAISDPGQGSREQYF
TRBJ2-7	.	.	TRBV19	TGTGCCAGTAGCCGGAGGGCGGAAGTAAGCTCCTACGAGCAGTACTTC	CASSRRAEVSSYEQYF
TRBJ1-3	.	.	TRBV19	TGTGCCAGTACAAAAAGACGGGACTCTGGAAACACCATATATTTT	CASTKRRDSGNTIYF
TRBJ1-6	.	.	TRBV3-1/TRBV3-2	TGTGCCAGCAGCCAACGACCCAGGGGTTGGAATTCACCCCTCCACTTT	CASSQRPRGWNSPLHF
TRBJ2-7	TRBD1	once	TRBV5-1	TGCGCCAGCAGCCCACGACAGGGGGTCGGTTTGGAGCAGTACTTC	CASSPRQGVGLEQYF
TRBJ2-5	.	.	TRBV5-4	TGTGCCAGCAGCCTCACGGGGTCACAAGAGACCCAGTACTTC	CASSLTGSQETQYF
TRBJ1-5	.	.	TRBV15	TGTGCCACCAGCAGAGAAGGGGTTGGAAATCAGCCCCAGCATTTT	CATSREGVGNQPQHF
TRBJ1-2	TRBD1	.	TRBV30	TGTGCCTGGATTCCGGACAGGGGCAACTATGGCTACACCTTC	CAWIPDRGNYGYTF
TRBJ2-3	.	few	TRBV7-9	TGTGCCAGCAGCCCCGGGATCCCCGATACGCAGTATTTT	CASSPGIPDTQYF
TRBJ1-1	.	.	TRBV7-9	TGTGCCAGCAGCTTCTTAGAGTCGACTGAAGCTTTCTTT	CASSFLESTEAFF
TRBJ2-1	.	.	TRBV5-4	TGTGCCAGCAGCCGTAGCTTTAATGAGCAGTTCTTC	CASSRSFNEQFF
TRBJ2-2	TRBD1	.	TRBV3-1/TRBV3-2	TGTGCCAGCAGCCGCGACAGGGGCAGGGACGGGGAGCTGTTTTTT	CASSRDRGRDGELFF
TRBJ2-1	.	.	TRBV19	TGTGCCAGTAGTATCGCAGTTACCTCCTACAATGAGCAGTTCTTC	CASSIAVTSYNEQFF
TRBJ2-6	TRBD1	once	TRBV2	TGTGCCAGCAATGGTAGAAAGGACAGGAGCTCTGGGGTCAACGTCCTGACTTTC	CASNGRKDRSSGVNVLTF
TRBJ2-7	.	.	TRBV3-1/TRBV3-2	TGTGCCAGCAGCCAAGTATCAGGGTATCAGGGCTTACAGTACTTC	CASSQVSGYQGLQYF
TRBJ1-5	.	.	TRBV5-4	TGTGCCAGCAGCTTGGCCGGGAGCAATCAGCCCCAGCATTTT	CASSLAGSNQPQHF
TRBJ1-1	.	once	TRBV29-1	TGCAGCGTTGGGGGGCTGGGCTTACTGAACACTGAAGCTTTCTTT	CSVGGLGLLNTEAFF
TRBJ2-3	.	.	TRBV24-1	TGTGCCACCAGTGATCCAATAAGAGACACAGATACGCAGTATTTT	CATSDPIRDTDTQYF
TRBJ2-7	.	.	TRBV7-2	TGTGCCAGCAGCGTTACCGGGACAACCAACTACGAGCAGTACTTC	CASSVTGTTNYEQYF
TRBJ2-1	TRBD2	.	TRBV7-9	TGTGCCAGCAGCTTAGCGGGCGGGGGAGGGAGAAATGAGCAGTTCTTC	CASSLAGGGGRNEQFF
TRBJ2-7	.	.	TRBV29-1	TGCAGCGTTGAGTCAGGGATGGGCTACGAGCAGTACTTC	CSVESGMGYEQYF
TRBJ1-3	.	.	TRBV5-1	TGCGCCAGCAGCTTGGCCAGAGGGAGCTCTGGAAACACCATATATTTT	CASSLARGSSGNTIYF
TRBJ1-1	.	few	TRBV29-1	TGCAGCGTTAGTACTCAGGGCACGAACACTGAAGCTTTCTTT	CSVSTQGTNTEAFF
TRBJ1-3	.	once	TRBV9	TGTGCCAGCAGCCTAGGGGAGCCTGGAAACACCATATATTTT	CASSLGEPGNTIYF
TRBJ1-6	TRBD1	once	TRBV5-1	TGCGCCAGCAGCTTCGAGGGGGCTTCCTATAATTCACCCCTCCACTTT	CASSFEGASYNSPLHF
TRBJ1-1	.	once	TRBV6-5	TGTGCCAGCAGTTACTCCATCGCGGCGGGTAACACTGAAGCTTTCTTT	CASSYSIAAGNTEAFF
TRBJ1-2	TRBD1	once	TRBV12-5	TGTGCTAGTGGTACCGGGACAGTCTATGGCTACACCTTC	CASGTGTVYGYTF
TRBJ1-1	.	.	TRBV7-9	TGTGCCAGCAGCTTAGATTTGGGGGCTAACACTGAAGCTTTCTTT	CASSLDLGANTEAFF
TRBJ1-5	.	few	TRBV6-5	TGTGCCAGCAGCTACCTCCGGGGACAGCCCCAGCATTTT	CASSYLRGQPQHF
TRBJ2-1	TRBD1	.	TRBV7-9	TGTGCCAGCAGCCGAGGGACAGGCCTCGATGAGCAGTTCTTC	CASSRGTGLDEQFF
TRBJ2-5	.	.	TRBV20-1	TGCAGTGCTAGCCCCAAAGAGACCCAGTACTTC	CSASPKETQYF
TRBJ1-2	.	.	TRBV19	TGTGCCAGTAGTACCAATAAGGGAGCTAACTATGGCTACACCTTC	CASSTNKGANYGYTF
TRBJ2-6	.	.	TRBV28	TGTGCCAGCAGCGAACCTCAGGGGGCCAACGTCCTGACTTTC	CASSEPQGANVLTF
TRBJ1-1	TRBD1	.	TRBV28	TGTGCCAGCAGTTTTTTCTCTCGGTCCGGACAGGGGGCTTTTTGGAGTGAAGCTTTCTTT	CASSFFSRSGQGAFWSEAFF